The sequence of this T cell receptor (beta chain) was determined in a study of cytomegalovirus exposure and HLA in healthy donors. Broader study findings: As a later analysis revealed, the rate of TCR association differed by HLA locus, with DRB1 most and HLA-C fewest. Further analysis was carried out later, and it showed several of the most significant clusters appearing linked to common viral pathogens. A later analysis associated 15,000 or so TCR beta sequences with HLA alleles at a 0.05 false discovery rate.

The PCR used 60 Vbeta and 13 Jbeta primers. The data were produced by immunoSEQ multiplex PCR, yet TCRdb's version contains in-frame clones alone and is incomplete. Among 65,000 to 85,000 clones listed, more than 75% were seen once. A remark on this clone: What it binds is not known.

Donors in the study were healthy people who gave bone marrow. This CDR3 is 17 amino acids long. CDR1 is SQVTM, CDR2 ANQGSEA, per germline. V lost 1 base and J lost 4; bases outside the gene matches: 12. The chain uses TRBV29-1 and TRBJ2-1; 8 nucleotides line up with TRBD2. Sequencing input: PBMCs. This receptor was identified in a male donor in good health and CMV-seropositive. The CDR3 here is CSVEGRGGAGVYNEQFF. The CDR3 DNA sequence: TGCAGCGTTGAAGGACGCGGCGGAGCGGGAGTATACAATGAGCAGTTCTTC.